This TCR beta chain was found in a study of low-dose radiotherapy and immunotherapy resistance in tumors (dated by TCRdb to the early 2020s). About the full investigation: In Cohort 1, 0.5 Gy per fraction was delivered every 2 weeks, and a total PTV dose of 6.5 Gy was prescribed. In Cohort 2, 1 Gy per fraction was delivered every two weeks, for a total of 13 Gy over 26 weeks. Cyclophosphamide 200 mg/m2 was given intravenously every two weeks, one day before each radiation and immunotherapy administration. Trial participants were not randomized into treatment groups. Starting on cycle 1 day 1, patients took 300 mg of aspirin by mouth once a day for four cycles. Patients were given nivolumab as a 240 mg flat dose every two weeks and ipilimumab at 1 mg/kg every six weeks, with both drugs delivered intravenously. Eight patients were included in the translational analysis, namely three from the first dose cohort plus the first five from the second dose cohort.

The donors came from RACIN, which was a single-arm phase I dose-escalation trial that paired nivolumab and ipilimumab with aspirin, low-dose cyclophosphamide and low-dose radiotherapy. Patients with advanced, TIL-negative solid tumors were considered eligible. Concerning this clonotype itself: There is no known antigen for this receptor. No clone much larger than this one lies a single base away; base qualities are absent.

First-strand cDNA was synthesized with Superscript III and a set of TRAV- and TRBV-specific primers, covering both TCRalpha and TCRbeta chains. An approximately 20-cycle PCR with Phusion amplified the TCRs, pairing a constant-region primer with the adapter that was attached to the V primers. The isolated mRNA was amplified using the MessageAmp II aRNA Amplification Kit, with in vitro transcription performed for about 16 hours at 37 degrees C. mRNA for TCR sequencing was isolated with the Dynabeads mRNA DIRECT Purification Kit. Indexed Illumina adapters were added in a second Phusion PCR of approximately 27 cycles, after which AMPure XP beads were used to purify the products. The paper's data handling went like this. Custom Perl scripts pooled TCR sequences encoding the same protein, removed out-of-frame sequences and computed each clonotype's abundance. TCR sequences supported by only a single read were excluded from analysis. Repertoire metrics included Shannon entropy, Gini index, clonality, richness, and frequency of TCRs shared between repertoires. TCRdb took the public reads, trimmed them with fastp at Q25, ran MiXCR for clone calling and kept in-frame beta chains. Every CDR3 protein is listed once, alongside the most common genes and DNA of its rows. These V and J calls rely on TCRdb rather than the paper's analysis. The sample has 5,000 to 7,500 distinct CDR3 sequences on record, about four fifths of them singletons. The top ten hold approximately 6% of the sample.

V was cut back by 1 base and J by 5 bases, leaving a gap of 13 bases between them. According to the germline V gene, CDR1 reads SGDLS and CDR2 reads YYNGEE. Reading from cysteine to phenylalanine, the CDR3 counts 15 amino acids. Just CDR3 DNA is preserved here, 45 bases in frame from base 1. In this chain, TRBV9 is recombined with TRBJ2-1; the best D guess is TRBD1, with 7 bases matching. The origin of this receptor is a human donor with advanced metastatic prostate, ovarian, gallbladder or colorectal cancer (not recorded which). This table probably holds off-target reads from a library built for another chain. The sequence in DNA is TGTGCCAGCAGCGTATTGCCAGGGGGGAACAATGAGCAGTTCTTC. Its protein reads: CASSVLPGGNNEQFF.